This TCR beta chain was identified during a study of CD8+ T cells in alopecia areata. Study-wide context: Treatment of the treated patients consisted of oral tofacitinib, 5 to 10 mg twice daily.

Note on this clone: Its antigen remains unknown.

In alopecia areata patients, both lesional scalp punch biopsies and peripheral blood were collected. cDNA serving as the sequencing template came from extracted, reverse transcribed RNA. Here immunoSEQ multiplex PCR was the method, and the copy in TCRdb shows in-frame clones only, minus some. Among 200,000 to 250,000 clones listed, around 62% were seen once. Overall study results and limits: Clonality exceeded that of normal scalp in lesional scalp, most notably in alopecia totalis/universalis.

CDR3 size: 15 residues. The V end lost 3 bases, the J end lost 0 bases, and 10 bases lay between the germline ends. Per the germline V gene, CDR1 is SGHTA and CDR2 is FQGTGA. This TCR came from a human donor with alopecia areata. V gene TRBV7-3 combines with J gene TRBJ2-3; D not certain. The sequencing used CD4+ T cells sorted from blood, collected at week 0. The CDR3 loop is CASSLTGPSTDTQYF. CDR3 DNA sequence: TGTGCCAGCAGCTTGACTGGACCTAGCACAGATACGCAGTATTTT.